This TCR beta chain was retrieved from a study of OX40 agonist ivuxolimab in advanced cancers. Study-wide background: Ivuxolimab doses were 0.01, 0.1, 0.3, 1.5, 3 or 10 mg/kg every 2 weeks.

Sequencing used immunoSEQ multiplex PCR; TCRdb keeps in-frame clones, though not all of them. Of around 69,000 clones in the sample, 65% to 90% were seen once. The CDR3 runs to 13 residues. With 5 bases removed from V and 14 bases from J, the gap between germline ends came to 22 bases. Germline assignment: CDR1 SGHDT and CDR2 YYEEEE. Study-wide results and caveats: Mean expanded clone counts were higher in CD8+ than CD4+ T cells.

For this clone: Its target is not known.

V is TRBV5-6 and J is TRBJ1-2, with D possibly matching TRBD1 (5 bases). The sample consisted of CD4+ or CD8+ T cells sorted from blood, taken in a trial of the OX40 agonist ivuxolimab. This TCR was recovered from an adult with an advanced solid tumor such as melanoma, head and neck, liver or kidney cancer. The CDR3 is CASRQRPIGGKTF. For the CDR3, the DNA is TGTGCCAGCAGGCAACGTCCTATCGGGGGTAAGACCTTC.